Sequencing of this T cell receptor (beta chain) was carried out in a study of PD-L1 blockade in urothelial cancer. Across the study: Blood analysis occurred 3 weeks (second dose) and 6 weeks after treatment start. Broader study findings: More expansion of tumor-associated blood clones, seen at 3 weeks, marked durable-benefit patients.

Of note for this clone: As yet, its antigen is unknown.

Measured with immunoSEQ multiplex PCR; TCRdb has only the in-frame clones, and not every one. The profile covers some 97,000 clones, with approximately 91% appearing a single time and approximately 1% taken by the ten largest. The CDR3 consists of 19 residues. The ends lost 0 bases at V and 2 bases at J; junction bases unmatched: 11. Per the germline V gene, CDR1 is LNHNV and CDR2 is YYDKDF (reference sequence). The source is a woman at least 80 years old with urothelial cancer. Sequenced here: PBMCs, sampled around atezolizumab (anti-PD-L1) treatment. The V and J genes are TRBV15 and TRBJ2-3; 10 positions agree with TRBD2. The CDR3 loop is CATSRDPLGLATSTDTQYF. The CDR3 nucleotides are TGTGCCACCAGCAGAGATCCCCTGGGACTAGCGACCTCCACAGATACGCAGTATTTT.